Shown below are 14 T cell receptor beta chains from a single sample sequenced in a study of T-cell memory formation after mild COVID-19. From the 5' RACE reads, TCRdb called clonotypes with MiXCR, one entry per CDR3 protein. The sample shows roughly 280,000 distinct CDR3 sequences, roughly 17% of them seen only once. Sequencing was performed on PBMCs or a T cell subset sorted from them (not recorded which). The receptors were gathered from a man between 18 and 29 years old who had mild COVID-19 (a few samples of this study predate the infection). Cell type and time point are not known.

CDR3 DNA sequence: TGCGCCAGCAGCCAAGAGGTCCCCAGGGATCAGTACTTC. Amino acid sequence: CASSQEVPRDQYF. The V and J genes are TRBV4-1 and TRBJ2-4, with D possibly matching TRBD1 (5 bases). This CDR3 is 13 amino acids long. In germline, CDR1 is MGHRA, CDR2 YSYEKL. V lost 0 bases and J lost 12, with 12 bases in between.

This clonotype was counted between two and nine times. This chain uses TRBV29-1 with TRBJ2-3, with a tentative D call TRBD2 (6 bases). The germline gives CDR1 SQVTM, CDR2 ANQGSEA. The CDR3 extends over 15 amino acids. Deletions cut 6 bases from V and 4 bases from J, with 20 bases between. The CDR3: CSVRSWGVGADTQYF. DNA for the CDR3: TGCAGCGTCCGATCTTGGGGGGTCGGCGCAGATACGCAGTATTTT.

The chain's CDR3 is CASSSWTGLSSYNEQFF. The CDR3 DNA reads TGTGCCAGCAGCTCCTGGACAGGCCTCTCCTCCTACAATGAGCAGTTCTTC. The rearrangement links TRBV5-5 to TRBJ2-1; the match to TRBD1 covers 7 bases. Germline assignment: CDR1 SGHKS and CDR2 YYEKEE (reference sequence). The CDR3 is made up of 17 amino acids. With 3 bases clipped from V and 0 bases from J, the junction kept 9 bases outside the gene matches.

This clonotype was observed a handful of times. The gene calls are TRBV11-2 and TRBJ2-5; D may correspond to TRBD1 or TRBD2 (6 bases each). Germline CDR1 SGHAT, CDR2 FQNNGV. Between the trimmed V and J ends, which lost 7 bases and 4 bases, there was a span of 13 bases. This CDR3 has 13 residues. Here the CDR3 reads CASKGGGRETQYF. CDR3 DNA sequence: TGTGCCAGCAAAGGAGGGGGGAGAGAGACCCAGTACTTC.

The rearrangement links TRBV5-1 to TRBJ2-7; the D is unclear. The V gene's germline CDR1 is SGHRS and CDR2 YFSETQ. V lost 4 bases and J 5 bases, leaving 10 bases between the germline ends. The CDR3 length is 12 residues. The CDR3 here is CASSANIHEQYF. CDR3 nucleotide sequence: TGCGCCAGCAGCGCAAACATTCACGAGCAGTACTTC.

This clonotype was detected a few times. The chain joins TRBV12-3 or TRBV12-4 to TRBJ1-2, with no clear D. This CDR3 is built from 15 residues. The ends were cut back, 3 bases at V and 3 bases at J, with 14 bases in the middle. The CDR3 DNA reads TGTGCCAGCAGTTTTAGGGTAACCTCTGACTATGGCTACACCTTC. This codes for CASSFRVTSDYGYTF.

J is TRBJ2-6 and V is TRBV11-2; TRBD1 matches at 7 bases. V lost 0 bases and J lost 0; bases outside the gene matches: 8. This CDR3 contains 19 residues. Looked up from germline, CDR1 is SGHAT and CDR2 is FQNNGV. CDR3 residues: CASSLDWGQPLSGANVLTF. The DNA for the CDR3 is TGTGCCAGCAGCTTAGATTGGGGACAGCCCCTCTCTGGGGCCAACGTCCTGACTTTC.

This clonotype was detected only once. V gene TRBV7-2 combines with J gene TRBJ2-7; TRBD2 matches at 7 bases. The CDR3 has 14 amino acids. Germline values: CDR1 SGHTA, CDR2 FQGNSA. This CDR3 reads CASSPYRGDYEKYV. The DNA for the CDR3 is TGTGCCAGCAGCCCGTACCGTGGGGACTACGAGAAGTACGTC.

J is TRBJ1-2 and V is TRBV12-3 or TRBV12-4, with D unclear. The length of the CDR3 is 14 residues. Between the trimmed V and J ends, which lost 3 bases and 1 base, there was a span of 9 bases. Here the CDR3 DNA reads TGTGCCAGCAGTTTGAAAGGGTTTAACTATGGCTACACCTTC. It yields the protein CASSLKGFNYGYTF.

This clonotype showed up just a few times. The chain joins TRBV20-1 to TRBJ1-5; the D gene is possibly TRBD1 (6 bases). Trimming took off 1 base at V and 4 bases at J, with 8 bases between the two ends. There are 13 residues in the CDR3. Per the germline V gene, CDR1 is DFQATT and CDR2 is SNEGSKA (reference sequence). The DNA of the CDR3 is TGCAGTGCTAGAGGGACAGTTAATCAGCCCCAGCATTTT. It is translated as CSARGTVNQPQHF.

This clonotype was observed at least ten times. The chain is built from TRBV4-3 and TRBJ2-6; D gene uncertain. Trimming removed 0 bases from V and 4 bases from J, with 10 bases in between. Germline loops: CDR1 LGHNA, CDR2 YSLEER. The CDR3 totals 16 residues. CDR3 sequence: CASSQDAGTGANVLTF. The CDR3 DNA sequence: TGCGCCAGCAGCCAAGATGCCGGTACCGGGGCCAACGTCCTGACTTTC.

V and J are TRBV28 and TRBJ1-1, with TRBD1 matching 7 bases. The CDR3 spans 15 residues. Per the germline V gene, CDR1 is MDHEN and CDR2 is SYDVKM. With 6 bases clipped from V and 2 bases from J, the junction kept 9 bases outside the gene matches. CDR3 region: CASRHPDRVNTEAFF. As DNA, the CDR3 is TGTGCCAGCAGGCACCCCGACAGGGTTAACACTGAAGCTTTCTTT.

This clonotype has only a few counts. The genes are TRBV6-6 and TRBJ2-7; 8 positions match TRBD1. Looked up from germline, CDR1 is MNHNY and CDR2 is SVGAGI (reference sequence). CDR3 size: 13 residues. The junction had 6 bases not matched to a gene; V was cut back by 6 bases and J by 5 bases. CDR3 sequence reads: CASSWTGRHEQYV. CDR3 DNA sequence: TGTGCCAGCAGCTGGACAGGGAGGCACGAGCAGTACGTC.

V gene TRBV29-1 combines with J gene TRBJ2-7, with 7 bases that match TRBD1. This CDR3 spans 14 amino acids. The germline gives CDR1 SQVTM, CDR2 ANQGSEA. V lost 7 bases to trimming and J lost 2 bases; unmatched junction nucleotides: 11. The chain's CDR3 is CSGLIGTATYEQYF. In DNA form, the CDR3 reads TGCAGCGGGCTAATCGGGACAGCGACCTACGAGCAGTACTTC.